A selection of T cell receptor beta chains follows, all from one sample in a study of T cell responses to AZD1222 COVID-19 vaccine. The repertoire was sequenced with immunoSEQ multiplex PCR; TCRdb's copy has only in-frame clones and lacks some. This table has 58,000 or so clones, about 83% appearing once. The sequencing used peripheral blood, collected on day 0 of AZD1222 vaccination. The receptors were sampled from an adult in good health. Both conserved end residues are part of each CDR3. D genes are given only for firm matches. Size values are once, few and many counts, or a class for expanded clones, and some rows have none.

d_call | j_call | clone_size | v_call | cdr3_aa | cdr3_nt
. | TRBJ2-7 | . | TRBV13 | CASSPRDTAEQYF | TGTGCCAGCAGCCCCAGGGACACCGCCGAGCAGTACTTC
. | TRBJ2-5 | . | TRBV7-2 | CASSLSRRAFSRETQYF | TGTGCCAGCAGCTTAAGTCGGCGCGCCTTTTCGAGGGAGACCCAGTACTTC
. | TRBJ2-7 | once | TRBV11-2 | CASSPPAGEYEQYF | TGTGCCAGCAGCCCCCCAGCTGGGGAGTACGAGCAGTACTTC
. | TRBJ2-7 | . | TRBV6-6 | CASSYSGTYEQYF | TGTGCCAGCAGTTACTCGGGGACTTACGAGCAGTACTTC
. | TRBJ1-2 | . | TRBV29-1 | CSVEIGYGYTF | TGCAGCGTTGAAATAGGGTATGGCTACACCTTC
. | TRBJ1-5 | . | TRBV6-1 | CASSWGNQPQHF | TGTGCCAGCAGTTGGGGCAATCAGCCCCAGCATTTT
TRBD1 | TRBJ1-1 | few | TRBV20-1 | CSASEGAKAAFF | TGCAGTGCTAGTGAGGGGGCCAAGGCAGCTTTCTTT
. | TRBJ1-1 | few | TRBV4-2 | CASSDFGGNTEAFF | TGTGCCAGCAGCGATTTTGGGGGGAACACTGAAGCTTTCTTT
. | TRBJ2-7 | . | TRBV21-1 | CASLRGALSYEQYF | TGTGCCAGCCTGAGGGGGGCCCTCTCCTACGAGCAGTACTTC
. | TRBJ2-2 | . | TRBV11-3 | CASSFNSPAFANTGELFF | TGTGCCAGCAGCTTTAACAGCCCGGCATTCGCGAACACCGGGGAGCTGTTTTTT
. | TRBJ1-1 | . | TRBV6-1 | CASSEEVMNTEAFF | TGTGCCAGCAGTGAGGAGGTCATGAACACTGAAGCTTTCTTT
TRBD1 | TRBJ1-6 | . | TRBV4-1 | CASRTPGQSASPLHF | TGCGCCAGCAGGACCCCGGGACAGTCAGCTTCACCCCTCCACTTT
TRBD1 | TRBJ1-4 | . | TRBV7-9 | CASSRTGGNEKLFF | TGTGCCAGCTCCCGGACAGGCGGTAATGAAAAACTGTTTTTT
. | TRBJ1-3 | . | TRBV6-6 | CASSPLGAGALFRPGNTIYF | TGTGCCAGCAGTCCCCTGGGGGCAGGGGCGTTATTCCGGCCTGGAAACACCATATATTTT
. | TRBJ1-2 | . | TRBV6-5 | CASSYSRAYGYTF | TGTGCCAGCAGTTACAGCAGGGCGTATGGCTACACCTTC
TRBD1 | TRBJ1-2 | once | TRBV6-1 | CASSDRTGGNYGYTF | TGTGCCAGCAGTGATAGGACAGGGGGAAACTATGGCTACACCTTC
. | TRBJ1-3 | . | TRBV6-4 | CASRKGGNTIYF | TGTGCCAGCAGAAAGGGTGGAAACACCATATATTTT
TRBD1 | TRBJ2-7 | . | TRBV10-1 | CASSPSGQSYEQYF | TGCGCCAGCAGCCCCTCGGGACAGTCCTACGAGCAGTACTTC
TRBD1 | TRBJ1-2 | few | TRBV7-8 | CASSFRQGASYGYTF | TGTGCCAGCAGCTTTCGACAGGGGGCCTCCTATGGCTACACCTTC
TRBD1 | TRBJ2-1 | . | TRBV5-1 | CASSATGSNYNEQFF | TGCGCCAGCAGCGCGACAGGGTCTAATTACAATGAGCAGTTCTTC
. | TRBJ1-6 | . | TRBV4-3 | CASSQGTHYNSPLHF | TGCGCCAGCAGCCAAGGGACACACTATAATTCACCCCTCCACTTT
. | TRBJ1-1 | . | TRBV2 | CASSDRDTEAFF | TGTGCCAGCAGTGACAGGGACACTGAAGCTTTCTTT
. | TRBJ2-7 | . | TRBV9 | CASSVGAGDYYEQYF | TGTGCCAGCAGCGTAGGTGCAGGAGATTACTACGAGCAGTACTTC
TRBD1 | TRBJ1-1 | . | TRBV10-3 | CAISGDRANTEAFF | TGTGCCATCAGTGGGGACAGGGCGAACACTGAAGCTTTCTTT
. | TRBJ1-4 | once | TRBV15 | CATSRPPLVRTNEKLFF | TGTGCCACCAGCAGACCCCCGTTAGTTCGGACTAATGAAAAACTGTTTTTT
. | TRBJ1-4 | . | TRBV5-1 | CASSLGDQPGGEKLFF | TGCGCCAGCAGCTTGGGGGACCAACCAGGAGGGGAAAAACTGTTTTTT
. | TRBJ1-1 | . | TRBV12-3/TRBV12-4 | CASRSTGRAEAFF | TGTGCCAGCAGGTCTACAGGGAGGGCTGAAGCTTTCTTT
TRBD1 | TRBJ1-5 | . | TRBV7-6 | CASSLSDRESQPQHF | TGTGCCAGCAGCTTATCGGACAGGGAGAGTCAGCCCCAGCATTTT
TRBD1 | TRBJ1-6 | . | TRBV19 | CASSIGQGLTPLHF | TGTGCCAGTAGTATCGGACAGGGTTTGACACCCCTCCACTTT
TRBD1 | TRBJ1-2 | . | TRBV5-1 | CASRRTGNAGDYGYTF | TGCGCCAGCCGCAGGACAGGCAACGCGGGAGACTATGGCTACACCTTC
. | TRBJ1-4 | . | TRBV7-6 | CASSLGGDVKGLFF | TGTGCCAGCAGCTTAGGCGGGGATGTGAAAGGGTTGTTTTTT
. | TRBJ1-3 | . | TRBV4-3 | CASSLRPAGEGNTIYF | TGCGCCAGCAGCCTACGACCGGCGGGGGAGGGAAACACCATATATTTT
. | TRBJ1-4 | . | TRBV2 | CASSPFTGKKLFF | TGTGCCAGCAGTCCGTTTACAGGGAAAAAACTGTTTTTT
. | TRBJ2-3 | . | TRBV27 | CASSPYRDTQYF | TGTGCCAGCAGTCCGTACAGAGATACGCAGTATTTT
TRBD1 | TRBJ2-3 | few | TRBV4-3 | CASSQRGQGDTQYF | TGCGCCAGCAGCCAAAGGGGGCAAGGAGATACGCAGTATTTT
. | TRBJ1-3 | few | TRBV9 | CASSVDQGSGNTIYF | TGTGCCAGCAGCGTAGATCAGGGTTCTGGAAACACCATATATTTT
TRBD2 | TRBJ2-3 | . | TRBV5-1 | CASSLSGASTDTQYF | TGCGCCAGCAGCCTTAGCGGGGCAAGCACAGATACGCAGTATTTT
TRBD2 | TRBJ2-1 | . | TRBV2 | CASSHEGGGDNEQFF | TGTGCCAGCAGCCACGAGGGTGGGGGGGACAATGAGCAGTTCTTC
. | TRBJ1-3 | . | TRBV28 | CASSPALDSGNTIYF | TGTGCCAGCAGTCCGGCACTAGACTCTGGAAACACCATATATTTT
TRBD2 | TRBJ2-3 | . | TRBV4-2 | CASSASGGGVTDTQYF | TGTGCCAGCAGCGCAAGCGGGGGGGGAGTCACAGATACGCAGTATTTT
. | TRBJ1-2 | . | TRBV7-2 | CASSHTPNFGGTF | TGTGCCAGCAGCCATACCCCCAATTTTGGAGGCACCTTC
TRBD1 | TRBJ2-7 | . | TRBV7-2 | CASSLDRGRDEQYF | TGTGCCAGCAGCTTGGACAGGGGGCGAGACGAGCAGTACTTC
TRBD1 | TRBJ1-4 | few | TRBV4-3 | CASSQANTGAEDEKLFF | TGCGCCAGCAGCCAAGCTAACACAGGGGCCGAGGATGAAAAACTGTTTTTT
. | TRBJ1-5 | . | TRBV4-3 | CASSQGGTGQQPQHF | TGCGCCAGCAGCCAAGGAGGCACAGGGCAACAGCCCCAGCATTTT
. | TRBJ2-7 | . | TRBV30 | CAWSVRVGLYEQYF | TGTGCCTGGAGTGTACGCGTTGGGCTCTACGAGCAGTACTTC
. | TRBJ1-3 | . | TRBV10-3 | CAISPSPSGNTIYF | TGTGCCATCAGCCCGTCTCCCTCTGGAAACACCATATATTTT
. | TRBJ1-4 | . | TRBV13 | CASSLAWAREKLFF | TGTGCCAGCAGCCTGGCATGGGCGCGCGAAAAACTGTTTTTT
. | TRBJ2-7 | . | TRBV5-4 | CASSSYRDNTYEQYF | TGTGCCAGCAGCTCCTACCGGGACAATACCTACGAGCAGTACTTC
. | TRBJ1-2 | . | TRBV2 | CASSRQAYGYTF | TGTGCCAGCAGTCGACAGGCCTATGGCTACACCTTC
. | TRBJ1-1 | . | TRBV27 | CASSPDRRAEAFF | TGTGCCAGCAGCCCCGACAGGAGAGCTGAAGCTTTCTTT
. | TRBJ2-7 | . | TRBV28 | CASSPGSSYEQYF | TGTGCCAGCAGTCCGGGGAGTTCCTACGAGCAGTACTTC
. | TRBJ2-7 | . | TRBV19 | CASSMSGENYEQYF | TGTGCCAGTAGTATGTCTGGAGAGAATTACGAGCAGTACTTC
. | TRBJ2-6 | . | TRBV5-1 | CASSLEIQGRLGANVLTF | TGCGCCAGCAGCTTGGAGATACAGGGCCGGCTTGGGGCCAACGTCCTGACTTTC
. | TRBJ1-2 | . | TRBV6-5 | CASLAGVPSYGYTF | TGTGCCAGCCTGGCAGGGGTCCCTTCCTATGGCTACACCTTC
TRBD2 | TRBJ2-5 | . | TRBV4-3 | CASSQESSGAWYQETQYF | TGCGCCAGCAGCCAAGAGTCTAGCGGGGCTTGGTACCAAGAGACCCAGTACTTC
. | TRBJ1-5 | . | TRBV27 | CASSSRGGGPRWGPLIRAQHF | TGTGCCAGCAGTTCAAGGGGAGGCGGGCCCCGATGGGGCCCCTTGATCAGAGCCCAGCATTTT
TRBD2 | TRBJ2-3 | . | TRBV11-2 | CASSLSRGRGADTQYF | TGTGCCAGCAGCTTATCTCGCGGGAGGGGGGCAGATACGCAGTATTTT
. | TRBJ2-3 | . | TRBV4-2 | CASSQAVPRSQGGTDTQYF | TGTGCCAGCAGCCAGGCGGTCCCCCGATCGCAGGGTGGCACAGATACGCAGTATTTT
. | TRBJ2-6 | . | TRBV24-1 | CATGAGFINSGANVLTF | TGTGCCACCGGGGCCGGGTTTATTAACTCTGGGGCCAACGTCCTGACTTTC
. | TRBJ2-1 | . | TRBV5-1 | CASSWAGSSYNEQFF | TGCGCCAGCAGCTGGGCCGGTAGCTCCTACAATGAGCAGTTCTTC